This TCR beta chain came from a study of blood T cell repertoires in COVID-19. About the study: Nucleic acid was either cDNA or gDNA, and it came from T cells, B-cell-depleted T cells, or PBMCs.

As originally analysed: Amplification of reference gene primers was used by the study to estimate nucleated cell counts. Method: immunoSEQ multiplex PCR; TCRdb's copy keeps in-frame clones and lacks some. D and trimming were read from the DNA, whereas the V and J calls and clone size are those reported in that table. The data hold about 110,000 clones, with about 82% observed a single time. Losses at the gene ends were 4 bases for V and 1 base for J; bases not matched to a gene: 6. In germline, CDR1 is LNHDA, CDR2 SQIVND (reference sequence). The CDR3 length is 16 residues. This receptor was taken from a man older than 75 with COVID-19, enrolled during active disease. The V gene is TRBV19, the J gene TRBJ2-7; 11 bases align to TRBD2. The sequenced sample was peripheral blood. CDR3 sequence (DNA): TGTGCCAGTAGTAACACCCCTAGCGGGAGGTCCTACGAGCAGTACTTC. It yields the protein CASSNTPSGRSYEQYF.